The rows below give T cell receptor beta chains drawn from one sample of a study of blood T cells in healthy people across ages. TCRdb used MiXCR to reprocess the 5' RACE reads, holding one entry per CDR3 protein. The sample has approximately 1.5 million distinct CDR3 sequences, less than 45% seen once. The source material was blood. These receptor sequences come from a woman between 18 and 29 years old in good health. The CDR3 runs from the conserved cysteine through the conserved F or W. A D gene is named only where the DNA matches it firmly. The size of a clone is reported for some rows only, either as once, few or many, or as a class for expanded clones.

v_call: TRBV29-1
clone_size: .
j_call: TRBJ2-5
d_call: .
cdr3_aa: CSADRRGRKGQYF
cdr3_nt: TGCAGCGCCGATCGGCGGGGACGAAAGGGGCAGTACTTC

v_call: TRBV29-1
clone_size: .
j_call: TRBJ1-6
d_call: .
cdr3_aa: CSVSLGGDSVALHF
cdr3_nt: TGCAGCGTTTCTCTGGGAGGGGACTCAGTTGCCCTCCACTTT

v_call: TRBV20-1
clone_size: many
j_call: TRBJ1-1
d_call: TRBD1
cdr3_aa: CSARQGETEAFF
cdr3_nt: TGCAGTGCTAGGCAGGGGGAGACTGAAGCTTTCTTT

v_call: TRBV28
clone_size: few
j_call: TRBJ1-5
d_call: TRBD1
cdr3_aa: CASSLRDRVNQPQHF
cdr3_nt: TGTGCCAGCAGTTTGAGGGACAGGGTAAATCAGCCCCAGCATTTT

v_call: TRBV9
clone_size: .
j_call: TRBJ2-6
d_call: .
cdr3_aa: CASSPRDSGANVLTF
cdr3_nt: TGTGCCAGCAGCCCCCGCGACTCTGGGGCCAACGTCCTGACTTTC

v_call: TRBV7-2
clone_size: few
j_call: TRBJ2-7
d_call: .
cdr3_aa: CASSFFPGRSSYEQYF
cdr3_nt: TGTGCCAGCAGCTTTTTTCCGGGGCGTAGCTCCTACGAGCAGTACTTC

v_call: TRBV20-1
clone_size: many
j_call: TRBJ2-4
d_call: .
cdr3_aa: CSALDPPKNIQYF
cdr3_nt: TGCAGTGCCCTGGACCCTCCCAAAAACATTCAGTACTTC

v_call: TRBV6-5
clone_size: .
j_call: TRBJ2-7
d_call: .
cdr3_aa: CASRTSSTYEQYF
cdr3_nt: TGTGCCAGCAGAACGAGTTCAACCTACGAGCAGTACTTC

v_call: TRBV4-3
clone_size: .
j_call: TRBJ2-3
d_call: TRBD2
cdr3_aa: CASSPASGGAGDTQYF
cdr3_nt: TGCGCCAGCAGCCCGGCTAGCGGGGGGGCGGGAGATACGCAGTATTTT

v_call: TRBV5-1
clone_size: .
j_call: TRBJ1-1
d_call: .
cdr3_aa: CASQLQEGEAFF
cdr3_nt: TGCGCCAGCCAACTTCAGGAGGGTGAAGCTTTCTTT

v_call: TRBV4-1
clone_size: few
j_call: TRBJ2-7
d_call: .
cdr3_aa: CASSQGPFDYEQYF
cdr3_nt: TGCGCCAGCAGCCAAGGACCCTTCGACTACGAGCAGTACTTC

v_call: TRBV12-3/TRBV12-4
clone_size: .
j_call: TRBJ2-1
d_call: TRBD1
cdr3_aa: CASSLRGQAINEQFF
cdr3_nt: TGTGCCAGCAGTTTAAGGGGACAGGCCATCAATGAGCAGTTCTTC

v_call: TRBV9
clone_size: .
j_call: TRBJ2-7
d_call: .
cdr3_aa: CASSVAQLTYNEQYF
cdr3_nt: TGTGCCAGCAGCGTCGCCCAGCTAACCTACAATGAGCAGTACTTC

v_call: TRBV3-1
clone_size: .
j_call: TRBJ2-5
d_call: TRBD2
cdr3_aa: CAIRLAGDGTQYF
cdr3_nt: TGTGCCATCAGGCTAGCGGGAGATGGGACCCAGTACTTC

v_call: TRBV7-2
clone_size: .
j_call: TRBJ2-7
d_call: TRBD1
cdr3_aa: CASSSRLPGTGGSYEQYF
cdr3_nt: TGTGCCAGCAGCTCCCGACTTCCCGGGACAGGGGGCTCCTACGAGCAGTACTTC

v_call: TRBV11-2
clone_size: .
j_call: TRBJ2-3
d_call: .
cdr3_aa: CASIWSMTDTQYF
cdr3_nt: TGTGCCAGCATCTGGAGCATGACAGATACGCAGTATTTT

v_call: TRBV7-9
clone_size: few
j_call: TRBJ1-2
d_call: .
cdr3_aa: CASSTDTYGYTF
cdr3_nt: TGTGCCAGCAGCACGGACACCTATGGCTACACCTTC

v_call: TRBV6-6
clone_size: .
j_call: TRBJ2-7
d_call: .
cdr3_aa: CASSDSYVQYF
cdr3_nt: TGTGCCAGCAGCGACAGCTACGTGCAGTACTTC

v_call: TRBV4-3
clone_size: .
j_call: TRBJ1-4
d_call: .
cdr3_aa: CASSRVATANEKLFF
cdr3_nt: TGCGCCAGCAGCCGTGTTGCGACAGCTAATGAAAAACTGTTTTTT

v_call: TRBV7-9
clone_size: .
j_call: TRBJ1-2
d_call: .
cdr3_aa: CASSLDHGIYGYTF
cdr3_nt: TGTGCCAGCAGCTTAGATCACGGGATCTATGGCTACACCTTC

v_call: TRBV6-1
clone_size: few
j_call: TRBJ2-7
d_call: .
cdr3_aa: CASSEGPGVTYEQYF
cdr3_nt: TGTGCCAGCAGTGAAGGGCCAGGGGTTACCTACGAGCAGTACTTC

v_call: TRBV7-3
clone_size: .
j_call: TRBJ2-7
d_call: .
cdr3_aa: CASLLRPYEQYF
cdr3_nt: TGTGCCAGCCTCCTTCGTCCCTACGAGCAGTACTTC

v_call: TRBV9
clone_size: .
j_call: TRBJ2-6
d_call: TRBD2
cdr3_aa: CASSDPLAGVTGANVLTF
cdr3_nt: TGTGCCAGCAGCGACCCCCTAGCGGGGGTTACTGGGGCCAACGTCCTGACTTTC

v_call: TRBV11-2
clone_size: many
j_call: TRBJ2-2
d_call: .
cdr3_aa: CASSLALTGELFF
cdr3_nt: TGTGCCAGCAGCCTAGCTCTCACCGGGGAGCTGTTTTTT

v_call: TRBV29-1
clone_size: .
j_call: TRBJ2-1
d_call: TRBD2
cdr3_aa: CSVPAGLAGNEQFF
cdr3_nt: TGCAGCGTGCCCGCGGGACTAGCGGGAAATGAGCAGTTCTTC

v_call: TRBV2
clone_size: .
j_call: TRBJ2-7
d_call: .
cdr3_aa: CASSVGAGRDEQYF
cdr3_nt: TGTGCCAGCAGTGTGGGGGCGGGAAGGGATGAGCAGTACTTC

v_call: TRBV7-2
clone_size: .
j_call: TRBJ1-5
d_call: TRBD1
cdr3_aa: CASSRQGISNQPQHF
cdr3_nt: TGTGCCAGCAGCCGACAGGGGATTAGCAATCAGCCCCAGCATTTT

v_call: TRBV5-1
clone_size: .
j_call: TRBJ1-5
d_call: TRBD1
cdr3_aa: CASSWGGTGGDQPQHF
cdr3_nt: TGCGCCAGCAGCTGGGGTGGGACAGGGGGCGATCAGCCCCAGCATTTT

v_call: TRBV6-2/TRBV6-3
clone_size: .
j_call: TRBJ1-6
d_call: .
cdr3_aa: CASSYQHNNSPLHF
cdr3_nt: TGTGCCAGCAGTTACCAGCACAATAATTCACCCCTCCACTTT

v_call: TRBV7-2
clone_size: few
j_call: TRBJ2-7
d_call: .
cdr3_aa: CASSVGGARSEQYF
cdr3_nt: TGTGCCAGCAGCGTCGGCGGGGCCCGCTCCGAGCAGTACTTC

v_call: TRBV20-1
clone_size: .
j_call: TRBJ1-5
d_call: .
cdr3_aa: CSASNRADRPQHF
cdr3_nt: TGCAGTGCTAGCAACAGGGCCGATCGGCCCCAGCATTTT

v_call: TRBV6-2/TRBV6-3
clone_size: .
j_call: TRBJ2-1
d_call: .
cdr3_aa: CASTYPETEQFF
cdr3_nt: TGTGCCAGCACCTACCCGGAGACTGAGCAGTTCTTC

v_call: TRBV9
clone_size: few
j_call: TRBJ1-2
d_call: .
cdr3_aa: CASSPIMDSYGYTF
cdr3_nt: TGTGCCAGCAGCCCGATCATGGACTCCTATGGCTACACCTTC

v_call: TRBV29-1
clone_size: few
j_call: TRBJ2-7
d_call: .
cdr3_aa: CSVRHGYEQYF
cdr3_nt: TGCAGCGTCAGACACGGCTACGAGCAGTACTTC

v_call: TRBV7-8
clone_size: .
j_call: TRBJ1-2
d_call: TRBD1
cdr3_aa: CASSSRTGDGYTF
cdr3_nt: TGTGCCAGCAGCTCCCGGACAGGGGATGGCTACACCTTC

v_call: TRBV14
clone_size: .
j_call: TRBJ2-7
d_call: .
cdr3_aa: CASSPRGDPYEQYF
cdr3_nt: TGTGCCAGCAGCCCGCGGGGAGACCCCTACGAGCAGTACTTC

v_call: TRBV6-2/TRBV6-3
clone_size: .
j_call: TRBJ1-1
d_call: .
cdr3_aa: CASSYQQVANTEAFF
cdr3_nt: TGTGCCAGCAGTTACCAGCAGGTAGCGAACACTGAAGCTTTCTTT

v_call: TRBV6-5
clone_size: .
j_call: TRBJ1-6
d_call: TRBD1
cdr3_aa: CASSEAGTVDSPLHF
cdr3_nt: TGTGCCAGCAGTGAGGCCGGGACAGTTGATTCACCCCTCCACTTT

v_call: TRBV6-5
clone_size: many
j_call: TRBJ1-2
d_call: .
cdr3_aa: CASSYSSSPGRGYTF
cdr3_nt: TGTGCCAGCAGTTACTCTAGTAGTCCGGGCCGTGGCTACACCTTC

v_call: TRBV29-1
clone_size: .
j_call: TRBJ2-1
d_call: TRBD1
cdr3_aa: CSVAPRGPNEQFF
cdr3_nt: TGCAGCGTCGCCCCAAGGGGGCCCAATGAGCAGTTCTTC

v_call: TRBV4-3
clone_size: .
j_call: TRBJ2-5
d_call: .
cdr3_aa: CASSPTGGETKYF
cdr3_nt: TGCGCCAGCAGCCCAACTGGCGGGGAGACCAAGTACTTC

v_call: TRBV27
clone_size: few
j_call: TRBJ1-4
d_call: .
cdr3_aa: CASSLARPNEKLFF
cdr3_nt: TGTGCCAGCAGTTTAGCCAGGCCGAATGAAAAACTGTTTTTT

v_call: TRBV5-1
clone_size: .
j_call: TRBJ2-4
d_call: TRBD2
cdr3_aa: CASSLAYRTSGGGEQYF
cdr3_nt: TGCGCCAGCAGCTTGGCATATAGGACTAGCGGCGGAGGTGAGCAGTACTTC

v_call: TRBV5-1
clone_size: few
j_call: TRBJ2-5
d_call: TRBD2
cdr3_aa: CASSLFLAGGQETQYF
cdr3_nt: TGCGCCAGCAGCTTGTTCTTAGCGGGGGGACAAGAGACCCAGTACTTC

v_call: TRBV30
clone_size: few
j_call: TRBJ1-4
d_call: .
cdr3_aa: CAWSVLGEKLFF
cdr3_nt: TGTGCCTGGAGTGTACTTGGGGAGAAACTGTTTTTT

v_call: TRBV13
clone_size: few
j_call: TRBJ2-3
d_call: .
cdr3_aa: CASSTLKAGHVTDTQYF
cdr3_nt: TGTGCCAGCAGCACCCTTAAAGCGGGCCACGTCACAGATACGCAGTATTTT

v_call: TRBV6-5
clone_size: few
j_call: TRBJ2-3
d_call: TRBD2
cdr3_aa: CASSTPGLAGADTQYF
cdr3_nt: TGTGCCAGCAGCACCCCGGGACTAGCGGGAGCAGATACGCAGTATTTT

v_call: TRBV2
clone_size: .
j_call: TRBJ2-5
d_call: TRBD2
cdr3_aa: CASSDGGAGDEQYF
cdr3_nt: TGTGCCAGCAGTGACGGGGGGGCTGGCGATGAGCAGTACTTC

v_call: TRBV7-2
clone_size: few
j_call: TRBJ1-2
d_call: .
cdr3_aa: CASSAYLDTLGYGYTF
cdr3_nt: TGTGCCAGCAGCGCCTACCTCGACACTCTAGGGTATGGCTACACCTTC

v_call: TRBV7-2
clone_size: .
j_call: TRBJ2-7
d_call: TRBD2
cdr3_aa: CASSAGLAGVVYEQYF
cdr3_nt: TGTGCCAGCAGCGCCGGACTAGCGGGAGTTGTATATGAGCAGTACTTC

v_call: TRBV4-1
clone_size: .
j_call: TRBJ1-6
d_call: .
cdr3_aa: CASSPLIGASGSPLHF
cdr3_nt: TGCGCCAGCAGCCCCCTTATAGGCGCCAGCGGTTCACCCCTCCACTTT

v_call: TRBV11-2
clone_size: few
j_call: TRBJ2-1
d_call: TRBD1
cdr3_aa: CASSYPGDRATYNEQFF
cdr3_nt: TGTGCCAGCAGCTACCCGGGGGACAGGGCTACCTACAATGAGCAGTTCTTC